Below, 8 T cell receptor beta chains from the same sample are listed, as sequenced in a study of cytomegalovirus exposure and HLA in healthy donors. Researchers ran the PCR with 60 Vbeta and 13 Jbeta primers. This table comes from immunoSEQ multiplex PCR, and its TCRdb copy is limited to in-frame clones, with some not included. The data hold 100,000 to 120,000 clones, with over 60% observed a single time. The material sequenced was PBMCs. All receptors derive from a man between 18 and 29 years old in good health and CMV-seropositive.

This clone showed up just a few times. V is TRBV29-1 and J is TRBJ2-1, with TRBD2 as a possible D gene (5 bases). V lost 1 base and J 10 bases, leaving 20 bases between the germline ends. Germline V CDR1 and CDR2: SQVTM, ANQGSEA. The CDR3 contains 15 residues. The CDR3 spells CSVEGASSPSREQFF. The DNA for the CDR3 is TGCAGCGTTGAAGGAGCTTCTAGCCCCTCGAGGGAGCAGTTCTTC.

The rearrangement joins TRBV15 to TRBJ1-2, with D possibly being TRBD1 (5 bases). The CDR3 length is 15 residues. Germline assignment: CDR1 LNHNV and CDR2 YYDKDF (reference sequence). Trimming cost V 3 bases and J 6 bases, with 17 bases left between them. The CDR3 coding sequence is TGTGCCACCAGCAGGGGAAGGCGAATAGGGGATGGCTACACCTTC. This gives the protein CATSRGRRIGDGYTF.

The CDR3 region has the DNA TGTGCCTGGAGTGTAGGGACAGGGTTTGATCGGGAGCAGTACTTC. It encodes CAWSVGTGFDREQYF. The rearrangement uses TRBV30 and TRBJ2-7, with 9 bases identical to TRBD1. CDR1 and CDR2 (germline): GTSNPN, SVGIG (reference sequence). The length of the CDR3 is 15 residues. The V segment lost 0 bases and the J segment 7 bases; nucleotides outside the gene matches: 10.

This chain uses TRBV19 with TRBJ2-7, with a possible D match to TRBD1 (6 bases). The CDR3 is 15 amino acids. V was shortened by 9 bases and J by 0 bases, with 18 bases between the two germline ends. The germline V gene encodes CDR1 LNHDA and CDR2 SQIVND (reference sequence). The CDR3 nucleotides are TGTGCCAGCAGGGGCTTAGGGATTAACTCCTACGAGCAGTACTTC. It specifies CASRGLGINSYEQYF.

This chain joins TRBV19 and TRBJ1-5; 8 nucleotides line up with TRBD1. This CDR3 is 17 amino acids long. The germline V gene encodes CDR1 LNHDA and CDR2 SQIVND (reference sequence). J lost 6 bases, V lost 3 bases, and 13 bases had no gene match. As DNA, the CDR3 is TGTGCCAGTAGTATTGAGCCGGGACAGGTAGGAGGTCAGCCCCAGCATTTT. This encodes CASSIEPGQVGGQPQHF.

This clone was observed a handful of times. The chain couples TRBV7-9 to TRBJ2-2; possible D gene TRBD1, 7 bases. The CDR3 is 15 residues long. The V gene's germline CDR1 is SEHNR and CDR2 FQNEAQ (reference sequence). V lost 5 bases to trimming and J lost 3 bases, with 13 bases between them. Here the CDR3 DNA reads TGTGCCAGCAGCCGCGGGACAGATTACACCGGGGAGCTGTTTTTT. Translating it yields CASSRGTDYTGELFF. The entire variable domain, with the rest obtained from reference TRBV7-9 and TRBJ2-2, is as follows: DTGVSQNPRHKITKRGQNVTFRCDPISEHNRLYWYRQTLGQGPEFLTYFQNEAQLEKSRLLSDRFSAERPKGSFSTLEIQRTEQGDSAMYLCASSRGTDYTGELFFGEGSRLTVL.

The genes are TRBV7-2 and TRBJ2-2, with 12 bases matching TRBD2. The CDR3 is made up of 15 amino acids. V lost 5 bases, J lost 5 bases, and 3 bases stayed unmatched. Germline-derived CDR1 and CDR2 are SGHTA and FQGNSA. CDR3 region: CASSPSGGVTGELFF. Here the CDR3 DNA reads TGTGCCAGCAGCCCTAGCGGGGGGGTGACCGGGGAGCTGTTTTTT.

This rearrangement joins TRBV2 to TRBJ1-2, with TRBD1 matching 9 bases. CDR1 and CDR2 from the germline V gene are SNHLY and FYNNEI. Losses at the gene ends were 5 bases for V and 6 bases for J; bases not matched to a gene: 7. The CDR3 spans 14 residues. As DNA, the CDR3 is TGTGCCAGCAGTACCCCGGACAGGGGACATGGCTACACCTTC. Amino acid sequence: CASSTPDRGHGYTF.